This TCR beta chain was found in a study of T cells in Graves' hyperthyroidism and ophthalmopathy. Looking at the study overall: Peripheral blood was acquired at first diagnosis, ahead of any therapy whatsoever. Study conclusions and caveats: In simple terms, a model built on 13 V-J features told ophthalmopathy apart from stable hyperthyroidism.

Diagnosis rested on symptoms, serum thyroxine and TRAb, thyroid ultrasound, and orbital computed tomography. RNA transcripts served as the template for amplifying TCR beta CDR3 regions. In the first-round RT-PCR of the TCR CDR3, the HTBI primer set was used. One entry per CDR3 protein results from TCRdb running MiXCR on the multiplex PCR reads. The profile covers some 460,000 distinct CDR3 sequences, with 15% to 18% appearing a single time and 7.7% taken by the ten largest. This clonotype was detected only a few times. No antigen is known for it. Sequenced sample: blood. The clonotype originates from a woman aged 18-35 years with Graves' hyperthyroidism.

The CDR3 here is CASSPRTGSSGNTIYF. In DNA form, the CDR3 reads TGTGCCAGCAGCCCCCGGACAGGAAGTTCGGGAAACACCATATATTTT. The chain combines TRBV7-8 with TRBJ1-3; TRBD1 agrees at 7 bases. J gave up 4 bases and V 5 bases, and 11 bases lay outside the gene matches. The CDR3 is 16 amino acids. Per the germline V gene, CDR1 is SGHVS and CDR2 is FQNEAQ.